These 30 T cell receptor beta chains were sequenced from one sample in a study of T cell responses to AZD1222 COVID-19 vaccine (dated by TCRdb to the early 2020s). Library preparation employed the immunoSEQ multiplex PCR assay. TCRdb's version of the immuneACCESS table is confined to in-frame rearrangements and falls short of the full clone set. An unresolved V gene accounts for under half of the shortfall where checked; the remainder is of unknown origin. The sample profile shows about 97,000 clones; around nine tenths of them were found once. Less than 3.5% of the sample goes to the ten largest clones. In the paper's terms, the time point label means: baseline before first vaccination. The sample in question was peripheral blood, obtained on day 0 of AZD1222 vaccination. Receptors were obtained from an adult in good health.

The chain couples TRBV7-2 to TRBJ2-3, with D possibly being TRBD1 or TRBD2 (5 bases each). The germline V gene encodes CDR1 SGHTA and CDR2 FQGNSA. This CDR3 has 14 amino acids. V lost 4 bases and J lost 5, with 13 bases in between. The CDR3 DNA reads TGTGCCAGCAGCTCCGCCGGGACCCGAGATACGCAGTATTTT. It translates to CASSSAGTRDTQYF.

The chain recombines TRBV9 with TRBJ2-5, with D maybe TRBD2 (6 bases). Germline assignment: CDR1 SGDLS and CDR2 YYNGEE. With 0 bases removed from V and 5 bases from J, the gap between germline ends came to 8 bases. This CDR3 is built from 13 residues. CDR3 in DNA: TGTGCCAGCAGCGTAGGGGGGGAGGAGACCCAGTACTTC. Amino acid sequence: CASSVGGEETQYF.

This clone was seen a few times. The chain carries TRBV7-2 and TRBJ2-5; 10 bases agree with TRBD1. V shed 3 bases and J 1 base; nucleotides not matched to a gene: 2. CDR3 length: 15 amino acids. The germline gives CDR1 SGHTA, CDR2 FQGNSA. CDR3 sequence (DNA): TGTGCCAGCAGCTTGAGGACAGGGGGCCAAGAGACCCAGTACTTC. Its translation: CASSLRTGGQETQYF.

This sequence joins TRBV10-1 and TRBJ2-1; D not certain. The CDR3 contains 13 residues. With 0 bases removed from V and 7 bases from J, the gap between germline ends came to 7 bases. Germline CDR1 reads WNHNN; CDR2 reads SYGVQD (reference sequence). CDR3 loop: CASSESRQNEQFF. DNA of the CDR3: TGCGCCAGCAGTGAGTCGCGGCAAAATGAGCAGTTCTTC.

V gene TRBV10-3 combines with J gene TRBJ2-5; TRBD2 matches 9 bases. The ends lost 8 bases at V and 2 bases at J; junction bases unmatched: 3. The length of the CDR3 is 13 residues. Germline V gives CDR1 ENHRY, CDR2 SYGVKD. The CDR3: CAIQRGAQETQYF. The CDR3 coding sequence is TGTGCCATCCAGCGGGGGGCACAAGAGACCCAGTACTTC.

The genes are TRBV30 and TRBJ2-5; 9 bases fit TRBD1. The germline CDR1 and CDR2 sequences are GTSNPN and SVGIG (reference sequence). V shed 1 base and J 4 bases; nucleotides not matched to a gene: 7. This CDR3 contains 15 residues. The CDR3 protein is CAWSGDRDQAETQYF. The CDR3 DNA sequence: TGTGCCTGGAGTGGGGACAGGGATCAGGCAGAGACCCAGTACTTC.

The J gene is TRBJ1-1, the V gene TRBV30; a weak D match, TRBD1 (6 bases). CDR1 is GTSNPN, CDR2 SVGIG, per germline (reference sequence). V lost 8 bases, J lost 11 bases, and 27 bases lay in between. The CDR3 runs 14 residues. CDR3 residues: CANYLTSQGLRAFF. The CDR3 nucleotides read TGTGCCAACTACCTCACTTCCCAGGGGTTGCGTGCTTTCTTT.

The chain recombines TRBV21-1 with TRBJ1-2; whether TRBD1, the table's D call, matches the DNA was not checked. TRBV21-1 is flagged as a pseudogene. This CDR3 has 14 residues. In nucleotides, the CDR3 is TGTGCCAGCAGCTCCTTTGGGGGCGGATATGGCTACACCTTC. It encodes CASSSFGGGYGYTF.

The genes are TRBV4-1 and TRBJ1-2; TRBD1 matches at 8 bases. CDR1 and CDR2 from the germline V gene are MGHRA and YSYEKL. The CDR3 loop spans 16 amino acids. Trimming took 4 bases from V and 5 from J; bases not matched to a gene: 12. CDR3 loop: CASSLLTGEGVYGYTF. Here the CDR3 DNA reads TGCGCCAGCAGCCTCCTGACAGGGGAGGGAGTGTATGGCTACACCTTC.

The chain combines TRBV6-5 with TRBJ1-4; D is unclear. The CDR3 covers 15 residues. Germline CDR1 is MNHEY and CDR2 is SVGAGI. Trimming cost V 2 bases and J 0 bases, with 7 bases left between them. This chain's CDR3 is CASSYTHATNEKLFF. CDR3 sequence (DNA): TGTGCCAGCAGTTACACCCATGCAACTAATGAAAAACTGTTTTTT.

The gene calls are TRBV4-1 and TRBJ1-6; D gene uncertain. Germline V gene sequence: CDR1 MGHRA, CDR2 YSYEKL. V was trimmed by 4 bases and J by 0 bases, leaving 13 bases between them. The CDR3 runs to 17 residues. In nucleotides, the CDR3 is TGCGCCAGCAGCCTTAGTAGCAGGAGCTCCTATAATTCACCCCTCCACTTT. This encodes CASSLSSRSSYNSPLHF.

The chain has TRBV7-9 and TRBJ1-5; a possible D gene is TRBD1 (6 bases). Germline V gene data show CDR1 as SEHNR and CDR2 as FQNEAQ (reference sequence). The CDR3 has 16 amino acids. Trimming shortened V by 8 bases and J by 2 bases, and 19 bases separated the two germline ends. CDR3 residues: CASRDRGASGNQPQHF. CDR3 DNA sequence: TGTGCCAGCCGCGACCGGGGGGCTTCGGGCAATCAGCCCCAGCATTTT.

The genes are TRBV5-1 and TRBJ2-6; tentative D call: TRBD2 (6 bases). The CDR3 totals 16 residues. The V end was cut by 4 bases, the J end by 3 bases, with 14 bases between. From germline, CDR1 is SGHRS and CDR2 YFSETQ. This CDR3 reads CASSLPGGGGANVLTF. CDR3 nucleotide sequence: TGCGCCAGCAGCCTACCCGGGGGTGGTGGGGCCAACGTCCTGACTTTC.

This chain links TRBV28 with TRBJ1-1, with D possibly matching TRBD1 (5 bases). Germline assignment: CDR1 MDHEN and CDR2 SYDVKM. Trimming left V 7 bases short and J 9 bases short, with 15 bases between. The CDR3 contains 12 residues. The CDR3 DNA follows: TGTGCCAGCAATCCCTTCGGGGGGAAAGCTTTCTTT. It specifies CASNPFGGKAFF.

For the CDR3, the DNA is TGTGCCATCAGCCTGGGACGTAGAGGGACTGAAGCTTTCTTT. Translating it yields CAISLGRRGTEAFF. The V and J genes are TRBV10-3 and TRBJ1-1, with D possibly being TRBD1 (5 bases). The CDR3 totals 14 residues. Germline CDR1 reads ENHRY; CDR2 reads SYGVKD. V lost 6 bases and J 5 bases, leaving 16 bases between the germline ends.

J is TRBJ1-1 and V is TRBV3-1 (or the pseudogene TRBV3-2), with D hard to call. The germline CDR1 and CDR2 sequences are LGHDT and YNNKEL (reference sequence). V shed 1 base and J shed 2 bases, with 5 bases lying between them. This CDR3 is 13 amino acids long. The CDR3 DNA sequence: TGTGCCAGCAGCCAAGGGGGAAACACTGAAGCTTTCTTT. Translated, it gives CASSQGGNTEAFF.

The chain uses TRBV6-5 and TRBJ2-7; the match to TRBD2 covers 12 bases. V trimming: 6 bases; J trimming: 11 bases; junction bases outside the gene matches: 14. The CDR3 contains 15 residues. Per the germline V gene, CDR1 is MNHEY and CDR2 is SVGAGI. CDR3 loop: CASSRLTGTSGLEYF. For the CDR3, the DNA is TGTGCCAGCAGCCGCCTTACCGGGACTAGCGGGTTGGAGTACTTC.

This chain joins TRBV19 and TRBJ1-5, with D tentatively TRBD1 (5 bases). Germline CDR1 is LNHDA and CDR2 is SQIVND (reference sequence). The CDR3 spans 15 residues. The V end lost 4 bases, the J end lost 2 bases, and 12 bases lay between the germline ends. CDR3 residues: CASSKVTGGNQPQHF. CDR3 bases: TGTGCCAGTAGTAAAGTCACAGGTGGCAATCAGCCCCAGCATTTT.

The chain has TRBV11-3 and TRBJ1-4; D remains ambiguous. V dropped 5 bases and J dropped 9 bases, with 7 bases sitting between them. This CDR3 contains 11 residues. Germline V gene lookup returns CDR1 SGHNT and CDR2 YENEEA. CDR3 in amino acids: CASSGGQKLFF. CDR3 DNA: TGTGCCAGCAGCGGTGGACAAAAACTGTTTTTT.

V and J are TRBV9 and TRBJ1-6; D possibly corresponds to TRBD1 (6 bases). V lost 3 bases and J 11 bases, leaving 18 bases between the germline ends. Germline CDR1 SGDLS, CDR2 YYNGEE. The CDR3 contains 15 residues. The CDR3 reads CASSATGTRRAPLHF. CDR3 DNA sequence: TGTGCCAGCAGCGCAACCGGGACAAGGCGGGCACCCCTCCACTTT.

The V call is TRBV19, the J call TRBJ2-1, with D perhaps matching TRBD1 or TRBD2 (5 bases each). CDR1 and CDR2 (germline): LNHDA, SQIVND (reference sequence). The CDR3 runs to 15 residues. V lost 1 base and J 8 bases, leaving 15 bases between the germline ends. The CDR3 bases are TGTGCCAGTAGTATAGGGGGCGACTACAACGATGAGCAGTTCTTC. Translated, it gives CASSIGGDYNDEQFF. The variable domain in full, with the rest retrieved from reference TRBV19 and TRBJ2-1, is DGGITQSPKYLFRKEGQNVTLSCEQNLNHDAMYWYRQDPGQGLRLIYYSQIVNDFQKGDIAEGYSVSREKKESFPLTVTSAQKNPTAFYLCASSIGGDYNDEQFFGPGTRLTVL.

The chain links TRBV9 to TRBJ1-3, with D unresolved. The germline V and J ends were trimmed by 0 bases and 2 bases, with 12 bases remaining between them. The CDR3 contains 16 residues. Germline values: CDR1 SGDLS, CDR2 YYNGEE. CDR3 nucleotides: TGTGCCAGCAGCGTAGCCCCCATGGGTCCTGGAAACACCATATATTTT. Translation: CASSVAPMGPGNTIYF.

This chain connects TRBV30 to TRBJ1-1; weak D call: TRBD1 (5 bases). The ends were cut back, 5 bases at V and 0 bases at J, with 16 bases in the middle. This CDR3 has 15 residues. The germline V gene encodes CDR1 GTSNPN and CDR2 SVGIG (reference sequence). CDR3 bases: TGTGCCTGGGGGGGGGTACAGTACTTGAACACTGAAGCTTTCTTT. It specifies CAWGGVQYLNTEAFF.

The rearrangement joins TRBV18 to TRBJ2-1; 9 bases are a match to TRBD1. CDR1 is KGHSH, CDR2 LQKENI, per germline. The CDR3 length is 12 residues. Trimming took 3 bases from V and 14 from J; bases not matched to a gene: 5. The CDR3 DNA sequence: TGTGCCAGCTCACCTTGGGACAGGGTCGAGTTCTTC. It yields the protein CASSPWDRVEFF.

The chain is built from TRBV6-8 and TRBJ2-7; possibly TRBD1 for D (6 bases). Trimming left V 2 bases short and J 2 bases short, with 10 bases between. Germline values: CDR1 MNHGY, CDR2 SAAAGT. The CDR3 runs to 14 residues. The CDR3 region has the DNA TGTGCCAGCAGTTACCCAGGGGTCCCCTACGAGCAGTACTTC. Translating it yields CASSYPGVPYEQYF.

The CDR3 reads CASSLVDRSSYNEQFF. CDR3 nucleotides: TGCGCCAGCAGCTTGGTCGACAGGAGCTCCTACAATGAGCAGTTCTTC. V and J are TRBV5-1 and TRBJ2-1, with D possibly matching TRBD1 (6 bases). This CDR3 comprises 16 residues. The germline gives CDR1 SGHRS, CDR2 YFSETQ. V was shortened by 0 bases and J by 0 bases, with 10 bases between the two germline ends. The variable domain in full, with the rest retrieved from reference TRBV5-1 and TRBJ2-1, is KAGVTQTPRYLIKTRGQQVTLSCSPISGHRSVSWYQQTPGQGLQFLFEYFSETQRNKGNFPGRFSGRQFSNSRSEMNVSTLELGDSALYLCASSLVDRSSYNEQFFGPGTRLTVL.

This chain connects TRBV4-2 to TRBJ1-2; TRBD1 agrees at 7 bases. V gave up 3 bases and J gave up 0 bases; unmatched junction bases: 7. The length of the CDR3 is 16 residues. CDR1 and CDR2 from the germline V gene are LGHNA and YNFKEQ. The CDR3 DNA follows: TGTGCCAGCAGCCAGCCCGGGACAGAAGCTAACTATGGCTACACCTTC. Its translation: CASSQPGTEANYGYTF.

The chain carries TRBV7-2 and TRBJ2-2; D might be TRBD1 or TRBD2, each matching 5 bases. Trimming removed 3 bases from V and 4 bases from J, with 9 bases in between. This CDR3 comprises 14 residues. Germline loops: CDR1 SGHTA, CDR2 FQGNSA. The chain's CDR3 is CASSFRGATGELFF. CDR3 DNA sequence: TGTGCCAGCAGCTTTCGAGGGGCCACCGGGGAGCTGTTTTTT.

This clone was found once. The same CDR3 arises from other DNA sequences in this sample as well. The chain links TRBV19 to TRBJ1-5; no firm D call. The CDR3 contains 15 residues. CDR1 and CDR2 (germline): LNHDA, SQIVND (reference sequence). V was pared by 7 bases and J by 0 bases, with 13 bases between. In nucleotides, the CDR3 is TGTGCCAGTACCCTGCTTCGAGATAGCAATCAGCCCCAGCATTTT. Its translation is CASTLLRDSNQPQHF.

The chain combines TRBV7-2 with TRBJ1-2; a possible D gene is TRBD1 (5 bases). Germline-derived CDR1 and CDR2 are SGHTA and FQGNSA. The CDR3 runs to 16 residues. V was shortened by 1 base and J by 3 bases, with 15 bases between the two germline ends. The CDR3 sequence is CASSLVAGSRYYGYTF. CDR3 in DNA: TGTGCCAGCAGCTTAGTGGCAGGGAGTAGGTACTATGGCTACACCTTC.